Listed below are T cell receptor beta chains from one sample, sequenced in a study of T cell changes during pregnancy in multiple sclerosis. Profiling relied on immunoSEQ multiplex PCR, and the TCRdb table lists in-frame clones only, not all of them. Here the sample spans about 42,000 clones, around 84% being singletons. The input for sequencing was CD4+ T cells from peripheral blood mononuclear cells, taken before pregnancy. All receptors come from a female donor with multiple sclerosis, enrolled in a pregnancy study. The CDR3 runs from the conserved cysteine through the conserved F or W. Fields, in order: V gene, D gene, J gene, clone size, CDR3 protein, CDR3 DNA. D genes are given only for firm matches. A row's size may be missing; if present it is once, few, many or a size class.

>TRBV27|TRBD1|TRBJ1-6|NA
CASSLSDRGSPLHF
TGTGCCAGCAGTTTATCGGACAGGGGTTCACCCCTCCACTTT
>TRBV10-3|TRBD1|TRBJ2-1|NA
CAISESDRGGSDEQFF
TGTGCCATCAGTGAGTCGGACAGGGGTGGTAGCGATGAGCAGTTCTTC
>TRBV5-6|TRBD1|TRBJ2-6|many
CASSFWTGSSGANVLTF
TGTGCCAGCAGCTTCTGGACAGGTTCCTCTGGGGCCAACGTCCTGACTTTC
>TRBV5-1|NA|TRBJ2-5|NA
CASSLSRAHQETQYF
TGCGCCAGCAGCTTGTCCAGGGCCCACCAAGAGACCCAGTACTTC
>TRBV18|NA|TRBJ1-1|NA
CASSPTQGSAFF
TGTGCCAGCTCACCCACACAGGGTTCGGCTTTCTTT
>TRBV2|NA|TRBJ1-2|NA
CASGRDAYYGYTF
TGTGCCAGCGGGCGGGACGCTTACTATGGCTACACCTTC
>TRBV5-1|NA|TRBJ1-1|NA
CASATWAGGGTEAFF
TGCGCCAGTGCCACATGGGCGGGCGGAGGTACTGAAGCTTTCTTT
>TRBV7-9|NA|TRBJ1-2|NA
CASSFPAGGGYTF
TGTGCCAGCAGCTTCCCGGCCGGGGGTGGCTACACCTTC
>TRBV6-1|TRBD2|TRBJ2-5|NA
CASKVTGGETQYF
TGTGCCAGCAAGGTGACGGGGGGAGAGACCCAGTACTTC
>TRBV6-1|TRBD1|TRBJ2-5|NA
CASKTGPQETQYF
TGTGCCAGCAAGACAGGGCCTCAAGAGACCCAGTACTTC
>TRBV7-2|TRBD1|TRBJ2-7|NA
CASTPSGTGSYEQYF
TGTGCCAGCACCCCCTCCGGGACAGGGTCCTACGAGCAGTACTTC
>TRBV19|NA|TRBJ1-6|NA
CASSLSQGSYNSPLHF
TGTGCCAGTAGTTTATCGCAGGGATCCTATAATTCACCCCTCCACTTT
>TRBV5-8|NA|TRBJ1-1|NA
CASSLDRRNTEAFF
TGTGCCAGCAGCTTGGACAGGCGGAACACTGAAGCTTTCTTT
>TRBV9|TRBD1|TRBJ2-3|NA
CASSSFGQGDTDTQYF
TGTGCCAGCAGTTCTTTCGGACAGGGGGATACAGATACGCAGTATTTT
>TRBV5-1|TRBD1|TRBJ1-4|once
CASSLLQGGEKLFF
TGCGCCAGCAGCTTGTTACAGGGGGGAGAAAAACTGTTTTTT
>TRBV6-4|TRBD1|TRBJ1-2|NA
CASSDGWTGETYTF
TGTGCCAGCAGTGACGGGTGGACAGGGGAGACCTACACCTTC
>TRBV11-3|NA|TRBJ2-1|NA
CASSLARVNEQFF
TGTGCCAGCAGCTTAGCCAGGGTAAATGAGCAGTTCTTC
>TRBV2|NA|TRBJ2-5|NA
CASSDVEETQYF
TGTGCCAGCAGTGATGTGGAGGAGACCCAGTACTTC
>TRBV18|TRBD1|TRBJ1-1|NA
CASSPPLALEGAAEAFF
TGTGCCAGCTCACCACCCCTTGCCTTGGAGGGGGCGGCTGAAGCTTTCTTT
>TRBV7-3|NA|TRBJ1-1|NA
CASSLTGELEAFF
TGTGCCAGCAGCTTAACGGGAGAGTTAGAAGCTTTCTTT
>TRBV6-1|NA|TRBJ1-2|NA
CASGLGYGYTF
TGTGCCAGCGGTCTCGGTTATGGCTACACCTTC
>TRBV5-1|NA|TRBJ2-2|once
CASSLGTNTGELFF
TGCGCCAGCAGCTTGGGTACTAACACCGGGGAGCTGTTTTTT
>TRBV4-1|NA|TRBJ2-2|NA
CASSQDPNTGELFF
TGCGCCAGCAGCCAAGACCCTAACACCGGGGAGCTGTTTTTT
>TRBV4-2|TRBD1|TRBJ1-5|NA
CASSPGTGHQPQHF
TGTGCCAGCAGCCCTGGGACAGGGCACCAGCCCCAGCATTTT
>TRBV18|NA|TRBJ1-4|NA
CASSPPQGVTNEKLFF
TGTGCCAGCTCACCACCACAGGGTGTAACTAATGAAAAACTGTTTTTT
>TRBV5-1|NA|TRBJ2-6|NA
CASSLGTEGANVLTF
TGCGCCAGCAGCTTGGGTACCGAGGGGGCCAACGTCCTGACTTTC
>TRBV11-2|NA|TRBJ1-5|NA
CASSLSTGRNQPQHF
TGTGCCAGCAGCTTGTCGACAGGACGCAATCAGCCCCAGCATTTT
>TRBV11-2|NA|TRBJ1-2|NA
CASSSGELEVPYGYTF
TGTGCCAGCAGCTCTGGAGAGTTGGAGGTACCCTATGGCTACACCTTC
>TRBV7-9|NA|TRBJ2-5|NA
CASSLATGDRTQYF
TGTGCCAGCAGCTTAGCGACCGGGGATCGGACCCAGTACTTC
>TRBV6-1|TRBD2|TRBJ2-1|NA
CASNDPGGSYNEQFF
TGTGCCAGCAACGACCCGGGGGGCTCCTACAATGAGCAGTTCTTC
>TRBV7-9|TRBD2|TRBJ2-2|NA
CASSLGLAGGDGELFF
TGTGCCAGCAGCCTCGGACTAGCGGGAGGGGACGGGGAGCTGTTTTTT
>TRBV21-1|NA|TRBJ1-2|NA
CASSSRETGGLENYGYTF
TGTGCCAGCAGCTCAAGGGAGACAGGGGGCTTGGAGAACTATGGCTACACCTTC
>TRBV7-9|TRBD1|TRBJ1-2|few
CASSPLVRTGVTYGYTF
TGTGCCAGCAGCCCTCTGGTTAGGACAGGGGTTACCTATGGCTACACCTTC
>TRBV7-9|TRBD1|TRBJ2-4|NA
CASSLGGTGRTQYF
TGTGCCAGCAGCTTAGGGGGGACAGGGAGGACTCAGTACTTC
>TRBV5-1|TRBD1|TRBJ1-2|few
CASSGGGSYGYTF
TGCGCCAGCAGCGGAGGGGGCTCGTACGGCTACACCTTC
>TRBV6-5|TRBD1|TRBJ1-4|once
CASKGAATNEKLFF
TGTGCCAGCAAGGGGGCGGCAACTAATGAAAAACTGTTTTTT
>TRBV6-5|NA|TRBJ1-4|NA
CASSPRSPRGEKLFF
TGTGCCAGCAGTCCCAGATCCCCACGGGGTGAAAAACTGTTTTTT
>TRBV4-3|NA|TRBJ1-5|NA
CASSQDGGGGQPQHF
TGCGCCAGCAGCCAAGATGGAGGAGGAGGACAGCCCCAGCATTTT
>TRBV5-1|TRBD1|TRBJ1-1|NA
CASSWDRGADTEAFF
TGCGCCAGCAGCTGGGACAGGGGTGCGGACACTGAAGCTTTCTTT